This TCR beta chain was identified in a study of T cells in tumors and immune-related adverse events. The method was immunoSEQ multiplex PCR; TCRdb's version includes in-frame clones alone and lacks a portion of them. The sample lists about 24,000 clones, 85% to 95% seen once, with 1.3% to 1.5% in the top ten. Germline values: CDR1 LGHNT, CDR2 FRNRAP. There are 11 residues in the CDR3. The J segment lost 15 bases and the V segment lost 3 bases, leaving 3 bases of the junction unmatched. The chain employs TRBV12-5 and TRBJ2-1; 9 bases match TRBD2. This TCR was recovered from a female donor with metastatic renal cell carcinoma. Sequencing used lymph node tissue, obtained from a patient treated with anti-PD-1 therapy. The CDR3 region is CASGFAGGLFF. CDR3 sequence (DNA): TGTGCTAGTGGTTTCGCGGGAGGGCTGTTCTTC.